These 8 T cell receptor beta chains originate from one sample sequenced in a study of T cell responses to AZD1222 COVID-19 vaccine. Assay used: immunoSEQ multiplex PCR; TCRdb lists only in-frame clones, some missing. Of around 160,000 clones listed, roughly 89% are singletons. This specimen was peripheral blood, taken on day 0 of AZD1222 vaccination. The receptors come from an adult in good health.

This chain uses TRBV27 with TRBJ1-2, with 7 bases fitting TRBD1. The V segment lost 0 bases and the J segment 7 bases; nucleotides outside the gene matches: 8. The germline V gene encodes CDR1 MNHEY and CDR2 SMNVEV (reference sequence). The CDR3 runs to 15 residues. The CDR3 nucleotides read TGTGCCAGCAGTTTATCGGAACGGGACAGAGCTGGCTACACCTTC. Residues: CASSLSERDRAGYTF.

The rearrangement uses TRBV6-6 and TRBJ2-2; tentatively, D is TRBD2 (5 bases). Between the trimmed V and J ends, which lost 6 bases and 6 bases, there was a span of 20 bases. This CDR3 is 16 amino acids long. The germline gives CDR1 MNHNY, CDR2 SVGAGI (reference sequence). CDR3 region: CASSPYGVERSGELFF. In nucleotides, the CDR3 is TGTGCCAGCAGCCCATACGGGGTGGAGAGGTCCGGGGAGCTGTTTTTT.

J is TRBJ2-3 and V is TRBV5-6; D gene uncertain. With 3 bases removed from V and 0 bases from J, the gap between germline ends came to 8 bases. The germline gives CDR1 SGHDT, CDR2 YYEEEE. The CDR3 is 14 residues long. The CDR3 spells CASSWGKSTDTQYF. For the CDR3, the DNA is TGTGCCAGCAGCTGGGGAAAGAGCACAGATACGCAGTATTTT.

V usage is TRBV7-9 and J usage is TRBJ1-1, with D maybe TRBD1 (6 bases). This CDR3 region has 13 residues. The germline V gene has CDR1 SEHNR and CDR2 FQNEAQ (reference sequence). The V and J ends lost 4 bases and 7 bases respectively, with 13 bases between them. The CDR3 loop reads CASSSSGGREAFF. DNA for the CDR3: TGTGCCAGCAGCTCTAGCGGGGGCCGTGAAGCTTTCTTT.

The V call is TRBV4-3, the J call TRBJ1-5, with a possible D match to TRBD1 (6 bases). This CDR3 has 21 amino acids. V was clipped by 0 bases and J by 0 bases, with 24 bases between them. CDR1 and CDR2 from the germline V gene are LGHNA and YSLEER. The CDR3 here is CASSQEAGDYHGPFSNQPQHF. The CDR3 DNA reads as TGCGCCAGCAGCCAAGAGGCAGGGGATTACCACGGTCCTTTTAGCAATCAGCCCCAGCATTTT.

This clone has a single count. V and J are TRBV2 and TRBJ2-5, with a tentative D call TRBD1 (6 bases). V gave up 8 bases and J gave up 4 bases, with 14 bases separating them. There are 13 residues in the CDR3. Looked up from germline, CDR1 is SNHLY and CDR2 is FYNNEI. The CDR3 sequence is CASGDTQGETQYF. Here the CDR3 DNA reads TGTGCCAGCGGGGACACCCAGGGAGAGACCCAGTACTTC.

The gene calls are TRBV19 and TRBJ2-1; tentative D call: TRBD2 (5 bases). Trimming took off 5 bases at V and 5 bases at J, with 16 bases between the two ends. Germline-derived CDR1 and CDR2 are LNHDA and SQIVND (reference sequence). The CDR3 totals 15 residues. CDR3 in DNA: TGTGCCAGTAGTGCGTCTTGGCTAGCACACAATGAGCAGTTCTTC. As protein: CASSASWLAHNEQFF.

This chain uses TRBV7-9 with TRBJ1-1; D uncertain. The CDR3 runs 14 residues. CDR1 and CDR2 from the germline V gene are SEHNR and FQNEAQ (reference sequence). Trimming pared 1 base from V and 0 bases from J, leaving 6 bases between. The CDR3 here is CASSLVGVNTEAFF. The CDR3 nucleotides read TGTGCCAGCAGCTTAGTTGGAGTGAACACTGAAGCTTTCTTT.